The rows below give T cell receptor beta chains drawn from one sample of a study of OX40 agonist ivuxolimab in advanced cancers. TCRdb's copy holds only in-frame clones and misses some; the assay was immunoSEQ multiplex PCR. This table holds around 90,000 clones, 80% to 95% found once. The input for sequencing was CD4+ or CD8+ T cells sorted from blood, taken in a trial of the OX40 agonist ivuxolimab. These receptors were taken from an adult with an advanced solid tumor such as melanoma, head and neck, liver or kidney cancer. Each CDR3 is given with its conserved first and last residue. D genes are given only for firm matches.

CDR3aa: CASSPRGGTDTQYF; d_gene: TRBD2; j_gene: TRBJ2-3; v_gene: TRBV7-2
CDR3aa: CASSLDNTGADTQYF; d_gene: TRBD1; j_gene: TRBJ2-3; v_gene: TRBV11-1
CDR3aa: CASSQAGLAGGREQFF; d_gene: TRBD2; j_gene: TRBJ2-1; v_gene: TRBV5-4
CDR3aa: CASSQGDEQYF; d_gene: NA; j_gene: TRBJ2-7; v_gene: TRBV4-1
CDR3aa: CASSQDVDGYSNQPQHF; d_gene: NA; j_gene: TRBJ1-5; v_gene: TRBV4-1
CDR3aa: CASSLAAAWDEQFF; d_gene: NA; j_gene: TRBJ2-1; v_gene: TRBV5-1
CDR3aa: CASSQDVGDTYEQYF; d_gene: NA; j_gene: TRBJ2-7; v_gene: TRBV4-3
CDR3aa: CAWIWEGTEAFF; d_gene: NA; j_gene: TRBJ1-1; v_gene: TRBV30
CDR3aa: CASSLVAGAYEQYF; d_gene: TRBD2; j_gene: TRBJ2-7; v_gene: TRBV11-2
CDR3aa: CASSATGTSAITGELFF; d_gene: TRBD2; j_gene: NA; v_gene: TRBV5-4
CDR3aa: CAPVGAVSNQPQHF; d_gene: NA; j_gene: TRBJ1-5; v_gene: TRBV30
CDR3aa: CASSSPQAADYGYTF; d_gene: NA; j_gene: TRBJ1-2; v_gene: TRBV6-6
CDR3aa: CASSFDRVAYEQYF; d_gene: TRBD1; j_gene: TRBJ2-7; v_gene: TRBV28
CDR3aa: CATSREQGGQPQHF; d_gene: TRBD1; j_gene: TRBJ1-5; v_gene: TRBV15
CDR3aa: CASVPGQVGEQYF; d_gene: TRBD1; j_gene: TRBJ2-7; v_gene: TRBV6-1
CDR3aa: CASRPGGAYEQYF; d_gene: TRBD2; j_gene: TRBJ2-7; v_gene: TRBV2
CDR3aa: CASSQTRDRGFLSGNTIYF; d_gene: TRBD1; j_gene: TRBJ1-3; v_gene: TRBV4-1
CDR3aa: CASNQGMLETQYF; d_gene: NA; j_gene: TRBJ2-5; v_gene: TRBV19
CDR3aa: CASSLYGAPYEQYF; d_gene: NA; j_gene: TRBJ2-7; v_gene: TRBV7-2
CDR3aa: CASSLVPGGQETQYF; d_gene: TRBD2; j_gene: TRBJ2-5; v_gene: TRBV11-2
CDR3aa: CASSLTGVNNEQFF; d_gene: NA; j_gene: TRBJ2-1; v_gene: TRBV5-6
CDR3aa: CASSVTGGRVNTEAFF; d_gene: TRBD1; j_gene: TRBJ1-1; v_gene: TRBV7-9
CDR3aa: CASSPEGLSTDTQYF; d_gene: NA; j_gene: TRBJ2-3; v_gene: TRBV18
CDR3aa: CASSFSRLVYSSSYEQYF; d_gene: NA; j_gene: TRBJ2-7; v_gene: TRBV13
CDR3aa: CAWDGTGGNTIYF; d_gene: TRBD1; j_gene: TRBJ1-3; v_gene: TRBV30
CDR3aa: CASSPGIGYTF; d_gene: NA; j_gene: TRBJ1-2; v_gene: TRBV28
CDR3aa: CASSLSGTAGEQFF; d_gene: NA; j_gene: TRBJ2-1; v_gene: TRBV5-1
CDR3aa: CASSASGGLNNEQFF; d_gene: TRBD2; j_gene: TRBJ2-1; v_gene: TRBV7-2
CDR3aa: CASSSATGMGNSYEQYF; d_gene: NA; j_gene: TRBJ2-7; v_gene: TRBV28
CDR3aa: CASSSYRGRTGELFF; d_gene: TRBD1; j_gene: TRBJ2-2; v_gene: TRBV6-5
CDR3aa: CAIKGTANTGELFF; d_gene: NA; j_gene: TRBJ2-2; v_gene: TRBV10-3
CDR3aa: CATGQGGGSYYGYTF; d_gene: TRBD1; j_gene: TRBJ1-2; v_gene: TRBV28
CDR3aa: CSVGGQVNTEAFF; d_gene: NA; j_gene: TRBJ1-1; v_gene: TRBV29-1